Listed here are 26 T cell receptor beta chains from one sample, sequenced in a study of Ad26.COV2.S vaccination and SARS-CoV-2 variants. The data were produced by immunoSEQ multiplex PCR, yet TCRdb's version contains in-frame clones alone and is incomplete. The repertoire includes about 330,000 clones, approximately 87% of them detected once, and around 5.5% sits in the top ten. This sample's treatment: 15 to 20 received Ad26.COV2.S at low or high dose, single or two shots; about 5 received placebo; per-sample allocation not given. Collection of the samples took place on day 63 after the first injection of vaccine or placebo. The sequencing here drew on peripheral blood, taken in a trial of Ad26.COV2.S vaccine versus placebo. Receptors originate from a person aged 18-65 years who received the Ad26.COV2.S COVID-19 vaccine or a placebo.

The V gene is TRBV24-1, the J gene TRBJ2-1; tentatively, D is TRBD1 (6 bases). The CDR3 spans 14 residues. Trimming pared 4 bases from V and 5 bases from J, leaving 11 bases between. CDR1 is KGHDR and CDR2 is SFDVKD in the germline V gene. CDR3 nucleotides: TGTGCCACCAGTGACTTGAAGGGGGACAATGAGCAGTTCTTC. It is translated as CATSDLKGDNEQFF.

Only a few counts were recorded for this clone. This rearrangement joins TRBV19 to TRBJ1-1; tentatively, D is TRBD1 (5 bases). The CDR3 consists of 15 residues. Trimming pared 1 base from V and 1 base from J, leaving 10 bases between. Germline V gene data show CDR1 as LNHDA and CDR2 as SQIVND (reference sequence). The CDR3 loop is CASSIVRTPNTEAFF. Here the CDR3 DNA reads TGTGCCAGTAGTATAGTCCGGACACCGAACACTGAAGCTTTCTTT.

V gene TRBV3-1 (or the pseudogene TRBV3-2) combines with J gene TRBJ1-2; a weak D match, TRBD1 (6 bases). V was cut by 7 bases and J by 0 bases, with 15 bases left in between. The germline V gene encodes CDR1 LGHDT and CDR2 YNNKEL (reference sequence). This CDR3 has 15 residues. CDR3 protein: CASTSHGQTNYGYTF. CDR3 bases: TGTGCCAGCACCTCCCACGGACAGACTAACTATGGCTACACCTTC.

The genes are TRBV3-1 (or the pseudogene TRBV3-2) and TRBJ1-1, with D tentatively TRBD1 (6 bases). Germline CDR1 is LGHDT and CDR2 is YNNKEL (reference sequence). Deletions cut 1 base from V and 6 bases from J, with 12 bases between. The CDR3 is 14 residues long. The CDR3: CASSQGTGPAEAFF. DNA for the CDR3: TGTGCCAGCAGCCAAGGAACAGGGCCGGCTGAAGCTTTCTTT.

The V gene is TRBV5-1, the J gene TRBJ1-2, with 7 bases identical to TRBD1. Unmatched junction bases numbered 7, after V lost 4 bases and J lost 4 bases. Germline CDR1 reads SGHRS; CDR2 reads YFSETQ. The CDR3 is made up of 14 amino acids. The CDR3: CASSGWDSPYGYTF. The CDR3 DNA is TGCGCCAGCAGCGGATGGGACAGCCCCTATGGCTACACCTTC.

J is TRBJ2-7 and V is TRBV6-5; TRBD1 aligns across 7 bases. Germline trimming cut 0 bases from V and 2 bases from J; bases unmatched to any gene: 1. From germline, CDR1 is MNHEY and CDR2 SVGAGI. The CDR3 covers 14 residues. The chain's CDR3 is CASSYSQGAYEQYF. CDR3 nucleotide sequence: TGTGCCAGCAGTTACTCGCAGGGGGCCTACGAGCAGTACTTC.

V is TRBV7-2 and J is TRBJ2-7; D might be TRBD2 (5 bases). Trimming pared 5 bases from V and 3 bases from J, leaving 11 bases between. The germline V gene has CDR1 SGHTA and CDR2 FQGNSA. CDR3 length: 13 residues. CDR3 in DNA: TGTGCCAGCAGCCGGGGAGAATTCTACGAGCAGTACTTC. Amino acids: CASSRGEFYEQYF.

The chain joins TRBV7-9 to TRBJ1-1; 9 nucleotides agree with TRBD1. The trim removed 5 bases at V and 1 base at J, leaving 20 bases unmatched. Germline V gene data show CDR1 as SEHNR and CDR2 as FQNEAQ (reference sequence). The CDR3 length is 20 residues. CDR3 nucleotide sequence: TGTGCCAGCAGCACCAGTTTGGGGTCCGGGACAGGGTTTTCGAACACTGAAGCTTTCTTT. Amino acid sequence: CASSTSLGSGTGFSNTEAFF.

V usage is TRBV6-1 and J usage is TRBJ2-7; unclear D gene. The CDR3 consists of 14 residues. Germline V gene lookup returns CDR1 MNHNS and CDR2 SASEGT. V gave up 2 bases and J gave up 3 bases, with 11 bases separating them. The chain's CDR3 is CASSEIGTGYEQYF. In DNA, the CDR3 is TGTGCCAGCAGTGAAATAGGTACGGGCTACGAGCAGTACTTC.

V and J are TRBV7-9 and TRBJ1-1; D gene unclear. The V and J ends lost 5 bases and 6 bases respectively, with 13 bases between them. The CDR3 is made up of 13 amino acids. Germline loops: CDR1 SEHNR, CDR2 FQNEAQ (reference sequence). CDR3 region: CASSPTSGAEAFF. For the CDR3, the DNA is TGTGCCAGCAGCCCCACGAGTGGCGCTGAAGCTTTCTTT. The full variable domain, with the rest looked up from reference TRBV7-9 and TRBJ1-1, is DTGVSQNPRHKITKRGQNVTFRCDPISEHNRLYWYRQTLGQGPEFLTYFQNEAQLEKSRLLSDRFSAERPKGSFSTLEIQRTEQGDSAMYLCASSPTSGAEAFFGQGTRLTVV.

This chain connects TRBV7-9 to TRBJ2-1; TRBD2 might be the D (8 bases). The CDR3 covers 19 residues. Germline V gene data show CDR1 as SEHNR and CDR2 as FQNEAQ (reference sequence). Trimming shortened V by 10 bases and J by 9 bases, and 37 bases separated the two germline ends. The CDR3 nucleotides read TGTGCCACCAGAACCGCAACGGGACTAGGGCCGACAGGGCTAGTTGAGCAGTTCTTC. Amino acid sequence: CATRTATGLGPTGLVEQFF. Full variable domain (missing parts from reference TRBV7-9 and TRBJ2-1): DTGVSQNPRHKITKRGQNVTFRCDPISEHNRLYWYRQTLGQGPEFLTYFQNEAQLEKSRLLSDRFSAERPKGSFSTLEIQRTEQGDSAMYLCATRTATGLGPTGLVEQFFGPGTRLTVL.

The chain uses TRBV4-3 and TRBJ2-7; D is ambiguous. The CDR3 runs 15 residues. V dropped 0 bases and J dropped 0 bases, with 9 bases sitting between them. The germline V gene encodes CDR1 LGHNA and CDR2 YSLEER. CDR3 bases: TGCGCCAGCAGCCAAGATTCCCTCGGCTCCTACGAGCAGTACTTC. It yields the protein CASSQDSLGSYEQYF.

The chain couples TRBV3-1 (or the pseudogene TRBV3-2) to TRBJ1-1; possibly TRBD1 for D (6 bases). This CDR3 has 18 amino acids. The V end lost 0 bases, the J end lost 1 base, and 18 bases lay between the germline ends. CDR1 LGHDT and CDR2 YNNKEL come from the germline V gene (reference sequence). The CDR3, as DNA: TGTGCCAGCAGCCAAGATCACTGGGGGCAGCTAGAGAACACTGAAGCTTTCTTT. Translated: CASSQDHWGQLENTEAFF.

The rearrangement links TRBV6-2 or TRBV6-3 to TRBJ2-2; D possibly corresponds to TRBD1 (5 bases). The CDR3 has 11 residues. Germline CDR1 MNHEY, CDR2 SVGEGT. The V end was cut by 6 bases, the J end by 8 bases, with 7 bases between. In nucleotides, the CDR3 is TGTGCCAGCAGCCAGGGAGGGGAGCTGTTTTTT. This encodes CASSQGGELFF.

The sample holds a few counts of this clone. The chain couples TRBV2 to TRBJ2-7, with D unclear. Germline-derived CDR1 and CDR2 are SNHLY and FYNNEI. Trimming stripped 1 base from V and 6 bases from J, with 10 bases between. The CDR3 sequence is 13 residues long. The CDR3, as DNA: TGTGCCAGCAGTGAAGAAAGCCCTAGCGAGCAGTACTTC. Translation: CASSEESPSEQYF.

This clone occurred a few times. The rearrangement links TRBV4-1 to TRBJ1-3; tentative D call: TRBD1 (6 bases). Trimming pared 2 bases from V and 8 bases from J, leaving 19 bases between. This CDR3 has 16 residues. Germline CDR1 MGHRA, CDR2 YSYEKL. The CDR3 protein is CASSQRGQLSSDTIYF. In nucleotides, the CDR3 is TGCGCCAGCAGCCAACGGGGACAACTAAGCTCAGACACCATATATTTT.

This rearrangement joins TRBV24-1 to TRBJ1-2, with D unresolved. From germline, CDR1 is KGHDR and CDR2 SFDVKD. V was trimmed by 3 bases and J by 8 bases, leaving 9 bases between them. There are 12 residues in the CDR3. The CDR3 coding sequence is TGTGCCACCAGTGATGAGGTGAGCGGCTACACCTTC. The encoded protein is CATSDEVSGYTF.

The rearrangement links TRBV5-1 to TRBJ2-7, with D hard to call. The CDR3 covers 15 residues. CDR1 and CDR2 from the germline V gene are SGHRS and YFSETQ. Trimming removed 0 bases at V and 4 bases at J, with 14 bases between. The CDR3 here is CASSLASTPEYEQYF. CDR3 DNA: TGCGCCAGCAGCTTGGCTTCGACACCCGAGTACGAGCAGTACTTC.

The chain couples TRBV5-8 to TRBJ1-5; a possible D gene is TRBD1 (6 bases). CDR1 is SGHTS, CDR2 YDEGEE, per germline. The V and J ends lost 3 bases and 6 bases respectively, with 13 bases between them. The CDR3 has 14 residues. In DNA form, the CDR3 reads TGTGCCAGCAGCTCGAACAGGGTGTCTCAGCCCCAGCATTTT. It encodes CASSSNRVSQPQHF.

The chain has TRBV5-6 and TRBJ1-2; D call uncertain. Germline-derived CDR1 and CDR2 are SGHDT and YYEEEE. V lost 0 bases to trimming and J lost 0 bases, with 6 bases between them. There are 14 residues in the CDR3. The CDR3 bases are TGTGCCAGCAGCTTGGGCGGAGCTAACTATGGCTACACCTTC. Protein sequence: CASSLGGANYGYTF.

The rearrangement joins TRBV30 to TRBJ2-7; 9 bases are shared with TRBD1. The CDR3 extends over 13 amino acids. The V gene's germline CDR1 is GTSNPN and CDR2 SVGIG (reference sequence). V shed 2 bases, J shed 9 bases, and the junction held 8 bases outside the gene matches. CDR3 DNA sequence: TGTGCCTGGAGTCCTGGGACAGGGAGTACGCAGTACGTC. Its protein product is CAWSPGTGSTQYV.

The chain combines TRBV29-1 with TRBJ2-7; the match to TRBD1 covers 9 bases. The CDR3 has 18 amino acids. V gave up 6 bases and J gave up 6 bases; unmatched junction bases: 24. Germline V gene data show CDR1 as SQVTM and CDR2 as ANQGSEA. The CDR3 region is CSVVPSPRDRVRAGEQYF. In nucleotides, the CDR3 is TGCAGCGTCGTTCCGTCGCCTCGGGACAGGGTTAGGGCTGGCGAGCAGTACTTC.

This chain connects TRBV6-5 to TRBJ1-1, with D possibly matching TRBD1 (5 bases). Trimming removed 6 bases at V and 5 bases at J, with 19 bases between. The germline CDR1 and CDR2 sequences are MNHEY and SVGAGI. The CDR3 length is 15 residues. The CDR3 loop reads CASSSSRVGGTEAFF. DNA for the CDR3: TGTGCCAGCAGCTCAAGTAGGGTGGGGGGGACTGAAGCTTTCTTT.

A word on this clone: This specimen includes other DNA sequences encoding the same CDR3. V gene TRBV6-2 or TRBV6-3 combines with J gene TRBJ1-1; D is possibly TRBD1 (5 bases). The CDR3 is 13 amino acids. Germline V CDR1 and CDR2: MNHEY, SVGEGT. Trimming shortened V by 2 bases and J by 2 bases, and 6 bases separated the two germline ends. The CDR3 coding sequence is TGTGCCAGCAGTTACCAGGGAAACACTGAAGCTTTCTTT. It encodes CASSYQGNTEAFF.

The chain combines TRBV5-6 with TRBJ2-2, with D possibly matching TRBD2 (5 bases). V was pared by 3 bases and J by 1 base, with 10 bases between. The CDR3 spans 15 residues. Per germline, CDR1 SGHDT and CDR2 YYEEEE. The CDR3 region has the DNA TGTGCCAGCAGCTCCAGGACTGAGAACACCGGGGAGCTGTTTTTT. It is translated as CASSSRTENTGELFF.

The V gene is TRBV18, the J gene TRBJ2-7; possibly TRBD1 for D (6 bases). The V end was cut by 1 base, the J end by 5 bases, with 12 bases between. The CDR3 sequence is 14 residues long. Germline V gene data show CDR1 as KGHSH and CDR2 as LQKENI. The CDR3 region is CASSPLQDSHEQYF. The CDR3 coding sequence is TGTGCCAGCTCACCACTTCAGGACAGCCACGAGCAGTACTTC.